The TCR beta chain under discussion was sequenced for a study of response to subunit inactivated influenza vaccine (dated by TCRdb to the late 2010s). Turning to the overall study: Deep quantitative profiling of the T cell receptor repertoire was used in the study to follow responses to a trivalent subunit inactivated influenza vaccine.

Germline trimming amounts to 6 bases on V and 9 bases on J, with 14 as the count of junction bases outside the gene matches. Counted from cysteine to phenylalanine, this CDR3 has 16 amino acids. The read is trimmed to its CDR3 DNA, 48 bases read in frame from base 1. This clonotype was detected only a few times. Its antigen target is currently unknown. No per-base quality is available; no much larger clone lies one base away. The investigation overall reported the following: According to the authors, only a limited number of new T cells may be recruited by each seasonal influenza vaccination.

Preparation of the library involved RT-PCR. Sequencing used an Illumina HiSeq 2500. TCRdb handled the public reads itself, with Q25 trimming in fastp and clone calling in MiXCR, and kept productive beta chains. For every CDR3 protein sequence, its rows merge into one entry that carries the most common genes and DNA. The sample records approximately 700,000 distinct CDR3 sequences, around 14% of which are singletons. Around 10% of the sample rests with the top ten. Source: PBMCs from blood, taken roughly 12 days after vaccination. The chain joins TRBV12-3 or TRBV12-4 to TRBJ1-6; 7 middle bases align to TRBD1. The receptor was isolated from a man aged 50-59 years who received an inactivated influenza vaccine. Donor details come from another sample of the same person, matched by shared clones. CDR3 region: CASSLTGPGIGSPLHF. The DNA is as follows: TGTGCCAGCAGCCTGACAGGGCCCGGGATCGGTTCACCCCTCCACTTT.